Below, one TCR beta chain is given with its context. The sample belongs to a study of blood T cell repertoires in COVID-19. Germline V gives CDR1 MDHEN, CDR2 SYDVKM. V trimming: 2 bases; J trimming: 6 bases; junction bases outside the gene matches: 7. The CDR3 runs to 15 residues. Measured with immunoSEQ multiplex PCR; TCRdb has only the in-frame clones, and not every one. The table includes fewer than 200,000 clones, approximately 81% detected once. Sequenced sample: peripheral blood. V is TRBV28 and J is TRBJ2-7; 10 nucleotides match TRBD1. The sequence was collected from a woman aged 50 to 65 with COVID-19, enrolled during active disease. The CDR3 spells CASSLTGTGVAEQYF. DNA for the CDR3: TGTGCCAGCAGTTTAACTGGGACAGGGGTCGCCGAGCAGTACTTC.